A selection of T cell receptor beta chains follows, all from one sample in a study of cytomegalovirus exposure and HLA in healthy donors. Some clones are missing from TCRdb's copy, which holds only in-frame ones; the method was immunoSEQ multiplex PCR. The sample contains 150,000 to 200,000 clones, roughly 80% of which appear only once. Sequenced material: PBMCs. The receptors were gathered from a woman younger than 30 in good health and CMV-seropositive. Both conserved end residues are trimmed from each CDR3.

V gene: TRBV18; CDR3 length: 12; CDR3 protein: ASSRGGPHLEQF
V gene: TRBV2; CDR3 length: 10; CDR3 protein: ASSEWGGPLH
V gene: TRBV5-6; CDR3 length: 11; CDR3 protein: ASSSQGSYGYT
V gene: TRBV25-1; CDR3 length: 13; CDR3 protein: ASSDRDRGGNTIY
V gene: TRBV29-1; CDR3 length: 14; CDR3 protein: SVTDRGRRDDTEAF
V gene: TRBV6-1; CDR3 length: 15; CDR3 protein: ASSGLAGGWGTGELF
V gene: TRBV11-2; CDR3 length: 13; CDR3 protein: ASSLGTDGGNTIY
V gene: TRBV19; CDR3 length: 12; CDR3 protein: ASSKGGHTDTQY
V gene: TRBV4-2; CDR3 length: 15; CDR3 protein: ASSQVVDGGPANEQF
V gene: TRBV6-1; CDR3 length: 12; CDR3 protein: ASRPGVGNQPQH
V gene: TRBV5-1; CDR3 length: 12; CDR3 protein: ASFQNPGGTEAF
V gene: TRBV28; CDR3 length: 13; CDR3 protein: ASSSGAYSNQPQH
V gene: TRBV19; CDR3 length: 9; CDR3 protein: AIQATGEAF
V gene: TRBV4-2; CDR3 length: 11; CDR3 protein: ASSQTGERGYT
V gene: TRBV28; CDR3 length: 11; CDR3 protein: ASAISGWYEQY
V gene: TRBV5-1; CDR3 length: 12; CDR3 protein: ASSAGTGAFEQY
V gene: TRBV15; CDR3 length: 12; CDR3 protein: ATSRDLGGQPQH
V gene: TRBV5-4; CDR3 length: 13; CDR3 protein: ASSLAARGNTEAF
V gene: TRBV5-5; CDR3 length: 13; CDR3 protein: ASSQGQSYNEKLF
V gene: TRBV7-2; CDR3 length: 14; CDR3 protein: ASSLGGGATNYEQY